This T cell receptor (beta chain) was documented in a study of T-cell memory formation after mild COVID-19. In the study overall: Each donor largely had its own TCR clusters.

In TCRdb, the 5' RACE reads were re-called with MiXCR into one record per CDR3 protein. The sample yields approximately 490,000 distinct CDR3 sequences, just over 20% seen once. Study results and limitations: Confirmation of SARS-CoV-2 specificity was lacking for second-wave clones peaking day 37.

Worth noting for this clonotype: Its matching antigen is unknown.

Unmatched junction bases numbered 10, after V lost 4 bases and J lost 4 bases. The CDR3 contains 16 residues. Germline V gene data show CDR1 as ENHRY and CDR2 as SYGVKD. The specimen was PBMCs or a T cell subset sorted from them (not recorded which). V gene TRBV10-3 combines with J gene TRBJ2-7; 10 bases agree with TRBD1. This clonotype was obtained from an adult woman who had mild COVID-19 (a few samples of this study predate the infection). Cell type and time point are not known. The CDR3 reads CAISGQGQGFVYEQYF. CDR3 nucleotides: TGTGCCATCAGTGGACAGGGACAGGGGTTCGTTTACGAGCAGTACTTC.